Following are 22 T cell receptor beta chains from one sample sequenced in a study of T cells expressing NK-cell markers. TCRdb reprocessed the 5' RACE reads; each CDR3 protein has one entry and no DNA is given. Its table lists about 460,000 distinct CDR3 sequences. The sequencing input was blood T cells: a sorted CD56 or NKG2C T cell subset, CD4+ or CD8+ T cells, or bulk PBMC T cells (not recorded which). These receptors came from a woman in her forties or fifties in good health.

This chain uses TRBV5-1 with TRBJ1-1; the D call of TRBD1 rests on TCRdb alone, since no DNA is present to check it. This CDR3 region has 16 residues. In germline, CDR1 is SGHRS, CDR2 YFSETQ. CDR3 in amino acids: CASSSSSQVVGTEAFF.

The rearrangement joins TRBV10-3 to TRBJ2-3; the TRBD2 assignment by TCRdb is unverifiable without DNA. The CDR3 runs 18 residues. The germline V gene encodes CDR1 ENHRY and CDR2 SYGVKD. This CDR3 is CAISVREPLAGERRTQYF.

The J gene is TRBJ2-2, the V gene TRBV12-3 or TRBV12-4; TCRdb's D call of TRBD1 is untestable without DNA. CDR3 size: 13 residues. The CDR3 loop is CASRGVEAGELFF.

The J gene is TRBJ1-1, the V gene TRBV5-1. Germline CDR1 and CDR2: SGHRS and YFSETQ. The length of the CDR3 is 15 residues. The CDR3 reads CASSLQDTMNTEAFF.

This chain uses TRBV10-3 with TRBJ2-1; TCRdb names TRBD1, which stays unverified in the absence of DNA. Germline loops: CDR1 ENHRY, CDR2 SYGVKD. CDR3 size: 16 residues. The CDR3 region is CAISESGTGVINEQFF.

The CDR3 sequence: CATSEERCPDTQYF. V is TRBV24-1 and J is TRBJ2-3. The germline CDR1 and CDR2 sequences are KGHDR and SFDVKD. The CDR3 consists of 14 residues.

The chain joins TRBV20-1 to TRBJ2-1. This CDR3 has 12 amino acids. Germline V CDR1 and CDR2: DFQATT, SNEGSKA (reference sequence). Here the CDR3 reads CSELTSGNEQFF.

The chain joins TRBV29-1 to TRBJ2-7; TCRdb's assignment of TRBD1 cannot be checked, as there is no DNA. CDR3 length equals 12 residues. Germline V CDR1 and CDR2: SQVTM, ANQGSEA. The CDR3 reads CSAYDRTYEQYF.

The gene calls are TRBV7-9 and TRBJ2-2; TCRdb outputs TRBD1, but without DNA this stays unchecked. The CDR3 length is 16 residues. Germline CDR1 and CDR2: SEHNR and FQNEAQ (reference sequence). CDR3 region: CASNPGTGVDTGELFF.

CDR3 in amino acids: CASSSVSRVDTQYF. The chain joins TRBV6-2 or TRBV6-3 to TRBJ2-3; no DNA is available, so the TRBD2 call from TCRdb remains unchecked. Germline V CDR1 and CDR2: MNHEY, SVGEGT. This CDR3 has 14 residues.

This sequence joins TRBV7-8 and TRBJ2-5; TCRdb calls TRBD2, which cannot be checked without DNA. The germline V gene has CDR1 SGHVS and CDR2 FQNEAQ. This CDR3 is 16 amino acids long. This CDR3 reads CASSFDLTSGQETQYF.

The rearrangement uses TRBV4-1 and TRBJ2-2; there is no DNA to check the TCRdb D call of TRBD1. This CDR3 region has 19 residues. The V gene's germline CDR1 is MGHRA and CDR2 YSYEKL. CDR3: CASSRTKAFPGPNTGELFF.

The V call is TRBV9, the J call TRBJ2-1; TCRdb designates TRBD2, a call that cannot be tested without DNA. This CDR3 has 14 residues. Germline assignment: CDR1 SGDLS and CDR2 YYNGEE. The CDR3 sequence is CASSFGLTYNEQFF.

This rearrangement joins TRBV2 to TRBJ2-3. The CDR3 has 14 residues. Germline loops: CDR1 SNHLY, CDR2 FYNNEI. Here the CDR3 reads CASGVRLEMDTQYF.

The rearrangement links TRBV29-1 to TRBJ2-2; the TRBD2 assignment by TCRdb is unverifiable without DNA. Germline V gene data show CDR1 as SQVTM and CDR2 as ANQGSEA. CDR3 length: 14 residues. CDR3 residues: CSGTSGGNTGELFF.

Here the CDR3 reads CASSATSDPPDTQYF. J is TRBJ2-3 and V is TRBV9. The CDR3 is 15 residues long. Germline V gene data show CDR1 as SGDLS and CDR2 as YYNGEE.

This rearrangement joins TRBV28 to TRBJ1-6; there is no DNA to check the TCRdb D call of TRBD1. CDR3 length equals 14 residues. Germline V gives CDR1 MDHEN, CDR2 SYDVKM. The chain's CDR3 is CASREGGTFSPLHF. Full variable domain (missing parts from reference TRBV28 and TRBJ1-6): DVKVTQSSRYLVKRTGEKVFLECVQDMDHENMFWYRQDPGLGLRLIYFSYDVKMKEKGDIPEGYSVSREKKERFSLILESASTNQTSMYLCASREGGTFSPLHFGNGTRLTVT.

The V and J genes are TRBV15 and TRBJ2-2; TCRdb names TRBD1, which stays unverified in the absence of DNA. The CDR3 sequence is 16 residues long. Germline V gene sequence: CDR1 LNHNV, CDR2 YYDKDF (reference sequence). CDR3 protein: CATSPRWAGASGELFF.

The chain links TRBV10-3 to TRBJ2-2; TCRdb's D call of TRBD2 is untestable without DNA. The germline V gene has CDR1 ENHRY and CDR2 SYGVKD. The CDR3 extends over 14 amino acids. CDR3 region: CATLLAGDTGELFF.

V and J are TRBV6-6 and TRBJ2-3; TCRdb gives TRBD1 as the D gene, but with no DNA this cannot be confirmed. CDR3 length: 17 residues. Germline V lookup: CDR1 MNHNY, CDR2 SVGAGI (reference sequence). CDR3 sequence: CASRDTRTGGNTDTQYF.

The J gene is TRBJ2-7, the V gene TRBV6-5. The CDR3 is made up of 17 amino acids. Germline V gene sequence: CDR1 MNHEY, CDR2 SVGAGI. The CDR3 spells CASSYSALRASSYEQYF.

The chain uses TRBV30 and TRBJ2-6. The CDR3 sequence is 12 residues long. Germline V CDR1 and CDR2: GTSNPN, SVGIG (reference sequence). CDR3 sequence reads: CAWSVRFNVLTF.